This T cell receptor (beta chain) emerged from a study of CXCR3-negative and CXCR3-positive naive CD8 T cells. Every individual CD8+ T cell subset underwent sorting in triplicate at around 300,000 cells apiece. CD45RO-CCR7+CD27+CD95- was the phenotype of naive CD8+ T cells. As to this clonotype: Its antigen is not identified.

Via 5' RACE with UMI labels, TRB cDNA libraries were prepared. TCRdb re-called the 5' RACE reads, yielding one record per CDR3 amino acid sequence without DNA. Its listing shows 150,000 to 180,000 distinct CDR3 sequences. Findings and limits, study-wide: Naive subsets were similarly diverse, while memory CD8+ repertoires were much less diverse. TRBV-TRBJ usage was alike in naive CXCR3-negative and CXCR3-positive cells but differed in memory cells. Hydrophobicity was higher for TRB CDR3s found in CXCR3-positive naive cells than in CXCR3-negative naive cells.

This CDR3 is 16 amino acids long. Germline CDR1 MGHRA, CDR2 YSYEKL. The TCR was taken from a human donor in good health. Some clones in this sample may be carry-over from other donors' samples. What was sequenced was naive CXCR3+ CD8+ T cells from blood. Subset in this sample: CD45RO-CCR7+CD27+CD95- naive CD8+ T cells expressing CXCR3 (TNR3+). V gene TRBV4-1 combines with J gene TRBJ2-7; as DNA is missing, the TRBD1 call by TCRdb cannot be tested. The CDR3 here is CASSQQPGGGSREQYF.